Here is one TCR beta chain with its context. The source of the sample is a study of cytomegalovirus exposure and HLA in healthy donors. The PCR was carried out with 60 Vbeta primers and 13 Jbeta primers. Assay used: immunoSEQ multiplex PCR; TCRdb lists only in-frame clones, some missing. This sample's table has about 53,000 clones. The CDR3 totals 15 residues. CDR1 is SGHTA, CDR2 FQGTGA, per germline. Trimming took 0 bases from V and 1 from J, leaving 9 bases between them. Sequenced: PBMCs. The chain carries TRBV7-3 and TRBJ1-1; a weak D match, TRBD1 (5 bases). The receptor's source is a man aged 18 to 35 in good health and CMV-seropositive. The CDR3 sequence is CASSLTGRGNTEAFF. CDR3 bases: TGTGCCAGCAGCTTAACGGGGAGGGGGAACACTGAAGCTTTCTTT.